This T cell receptor beta chain was sequenced in a study of cytomegalovirus exposure and HLA in healthy donors. Assay used: immunoSEQ multiplex PCR; TCRdb lists only in-frame clones, some missing. The table records approximately 150,000 clones, roughly 87% of them present only once. In germline, CDR1 is MDHEN, CDR2 SYDVKM. This CDR3 region has 16 residues. With V trimmed by 5 bases and J by 1 base, 7 bases remained unmatched. The receptor's source is a man between 18 and 35 years old in good health and CMV-seropositive. The sequencing input was PBMCs. The chain combines TRBV28 with TRBJ2-4; the match to TRBD1 covers 8 bases. CDR3 residues: CASSAGGLGAKNIQYF. The CDR3 DNA is TGTGCCAGCAGTGCAGGGGGCCTAGGGGCCAAAAACATTCAGTACTTC. Looking up the rest from reference TRBV28 and TRBJ2-4 gives the full variable domain: DVKVTQSSRYLVKRTGEKVFLECVQDMDHENMFWYRQDPGLGLRLIYFSYDVKMKEKGDIPEGYSVSREKKERFSLILESASTNQTSMYLCASSAGGLGAKNIQYFGAGTRLSVL.